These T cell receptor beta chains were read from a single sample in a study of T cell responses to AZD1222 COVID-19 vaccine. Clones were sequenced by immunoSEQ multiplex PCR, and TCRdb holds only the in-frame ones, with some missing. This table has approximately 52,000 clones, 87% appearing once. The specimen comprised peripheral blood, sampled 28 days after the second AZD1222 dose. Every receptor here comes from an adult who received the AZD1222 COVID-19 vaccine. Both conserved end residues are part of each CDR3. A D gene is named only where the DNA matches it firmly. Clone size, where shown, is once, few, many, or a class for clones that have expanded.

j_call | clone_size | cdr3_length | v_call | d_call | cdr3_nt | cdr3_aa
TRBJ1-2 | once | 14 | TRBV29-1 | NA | TGCAGCGTTGATGGCCCAGGAAAGGGCTATGGCTACACCTTC | CSVDGPGKGYGYTF
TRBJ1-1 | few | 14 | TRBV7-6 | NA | TGTGCCAGCAGCCCCGTGACAGGGAACACTGAAGCTTTCTTT | CASSPVTGNTEAFF
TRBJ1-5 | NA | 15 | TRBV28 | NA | TGTGCCAGCACCTCAAGGACCCCAATTGGGCAGCCCCAGCATTTT | CASTSRTPIGQPQHF
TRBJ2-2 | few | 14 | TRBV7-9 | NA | TGTGCCAGCAGCCTAACATCTGTTTCCGGGGAGCTGTTTTTT | CASSLTSVSGELFF
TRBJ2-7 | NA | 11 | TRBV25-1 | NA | TGTGCCAGCAGTGAAGGGTACGAGCAGTACTTC | CASSEGYEQYF
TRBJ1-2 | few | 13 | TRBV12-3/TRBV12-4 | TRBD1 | TGTGCCAGCAGTTGGACAGGGCCAGAAGGCTACACCTTC | CASSWTGPEGYTF
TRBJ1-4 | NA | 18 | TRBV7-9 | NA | TGTGCCAGCAGCTTAGCGATAGGGGCCGCCGAATGGAGGGAAAAACTGTTTTTT | CASSLAIGAAEWREKLFF
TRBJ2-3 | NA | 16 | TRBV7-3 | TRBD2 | TGTGCCAGCAGCAAGGGGGCGGGAGGGCCCCCAGATACGCAGTATTTT | CASSKGAGGPPDTQYF
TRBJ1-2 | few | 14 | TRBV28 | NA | TGTGCCAGCAGTCTCCTACAGGGTGGGGGTGGCTACACCTTC | CASSLLQGGGGYTF
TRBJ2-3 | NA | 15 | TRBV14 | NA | TGTGCCAGCAGCCAAGATACAGCTAGCACAGATACGCAGTATTTT | CASSQDTASTDTQYF
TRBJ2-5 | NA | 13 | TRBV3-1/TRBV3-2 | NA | TGTGCCAGCAGCCCGGCCCGGCAAGAGACCCAGTACTTC | CASSPARQETQYF
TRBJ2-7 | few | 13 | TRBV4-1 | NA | TGCGCCAGCAGCCCGGGACTTAGGGGCGAGCAGTACTTC | CASSPGLRGEQYF
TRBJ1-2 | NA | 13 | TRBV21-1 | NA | TGTGCCAGCAGCAAAGTCATAGTCCTAGGCTACACCTTC | CASSKVIVLGYTF
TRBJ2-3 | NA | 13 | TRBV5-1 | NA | TGCGCCAGCAGCCCACCCACGGGGAATACGCAGTATTTT | CASSPPTGNTQYF
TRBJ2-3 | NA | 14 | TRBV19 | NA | TGTGCCAGTAGTTACGAGTATTTGTCAGATACGCAGTATTTT | CASSYEYLSDTQYF
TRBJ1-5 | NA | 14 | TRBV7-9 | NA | TGTGCCAGCAGCTTCCCCGGGCCGGGTCAGCCCCAGCATTTT | CASSFPGPGQPQHF
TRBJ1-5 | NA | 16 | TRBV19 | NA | TGTGCCAGTAGTATGTGGGGGGGCTTCGGCAATCAGCCCCAGCATTTT | CASSMWGGFGNQPQHF
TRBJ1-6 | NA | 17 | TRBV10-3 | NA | TGTGCCATCAGTGGGGGCCCCGGGGTGGAGAGTAATTCACCCCTCCACTTT | CAISGGPGVESNSPLHF
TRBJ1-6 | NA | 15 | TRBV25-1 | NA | TGTGCCAGCAGTGAATCTGACAGTCCTAATTCACCCCTCCACTTT | CASSESDSPNSPLHF
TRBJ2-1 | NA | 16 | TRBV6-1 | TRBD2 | TGTGCCAGCAGTGAATTTTCGCTAGCGGGAGGGAATGAGCAGTTCTTC | CASSEFSLAGGNEQFF
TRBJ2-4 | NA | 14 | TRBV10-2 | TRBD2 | TGCGCCAGCAGGGAGGGAGGGGCCAAAAACATTCAGTACTTC | CASREGGAKNIQYF
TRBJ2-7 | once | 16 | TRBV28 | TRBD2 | TGTGCCAGCATCAGCGTAGGTAGCGGGAGCTCCTACGAGCAGTACTTC | CASISVGSGSSYEQYF
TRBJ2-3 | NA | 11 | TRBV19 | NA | TGTGCCAGTAGCCTTTCAGATACGCAGTATTTT | CASSLSDTQYF
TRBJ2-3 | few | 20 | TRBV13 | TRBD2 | TGTGCCAGCAGCTTATATCGGCGGACTAGCGGGAGATCTAGCACAGATACGCAGTATTTT | CASSLYRRTSGRSSTDTQYF
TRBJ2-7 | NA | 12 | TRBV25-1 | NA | TGTGCCAGCAGTGAGACTCCTGGCAAGCAGTACTTC | CASSETPGKQYF
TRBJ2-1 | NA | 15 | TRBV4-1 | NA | TGCGCCAGCAGCCAAAGTGGCTTAAGGTACAATGAGCAGTTCTTC | CASSQSGLRYNEQFF
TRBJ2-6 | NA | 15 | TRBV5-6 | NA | TGTGCCAGCAGCCCGGCGGGCTCTGGGGCCAACGTCCTGACTTTC | CASSPAGSGANVLTF
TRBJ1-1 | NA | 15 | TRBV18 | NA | TGTGCCAGCTCACTTCCGCAGGGGACGAACACTGAAGCTTTCTTT | CASSLPQGTNTEAFF
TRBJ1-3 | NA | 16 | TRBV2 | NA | TGTGCCAGCAGTGAGGCTCGTTCCCACTCTGGAAACACCATATATTTT | CASSEARSHSGNTIYF
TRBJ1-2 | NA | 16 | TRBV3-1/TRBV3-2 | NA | TGTGCCAGCAGCCCGGGTGGGGCCTGGGCTACCTATGGCTACACCTTC | CASSPGGAWATYGYTF
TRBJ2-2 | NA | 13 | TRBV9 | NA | TGTGCCAGCAGCGGTGGGAGTAGCGCGGAGCTGTTTTTT | CASSGGSSAELFF
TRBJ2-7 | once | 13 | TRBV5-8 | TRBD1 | TGTGCCAGCAGCTTAAAGGGGGCCGACGAGCAGTACTTC | CASSLKGADEQYF
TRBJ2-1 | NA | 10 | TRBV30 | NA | TGTGCCTGGAGTGTGAGGGAGCAGTTCTTC | CAWSVREQFF
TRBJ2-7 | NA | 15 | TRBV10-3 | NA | TGTGCCATCAGTGAGTCCAGGGTGAGGGCCTACGAGCAGTACTTC | CAISESRVRAYEQYF
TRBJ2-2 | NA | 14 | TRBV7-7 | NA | TGTGCTAGCAGCTCGGCCCGCAGGACCGGGGAGCTGTTTTTT | CASSSARRTGELFF
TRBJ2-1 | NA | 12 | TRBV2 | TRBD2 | TGTGCCAGCACGGGGGGTCTGTATGAGCAGTTCTTC | CASTGGLYEQFF
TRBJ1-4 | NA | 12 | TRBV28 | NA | TGTGCCAGCACTTCCGGGGGTGAAAAACTGTTTTTT | CASTSGGEKLFF
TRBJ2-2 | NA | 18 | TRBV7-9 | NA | TGTGCCAGCAGCCTCCATAGGGGGGGCTTCACGAACACCGGGGAGCTGTTTTTT | CASSLHRGGFTNTGELFF
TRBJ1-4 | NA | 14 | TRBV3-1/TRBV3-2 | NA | TGTGCCAGCAGCATACGGACGGCTAATGAAAAACTGTTTTTT | CASSIRTANEKLFF
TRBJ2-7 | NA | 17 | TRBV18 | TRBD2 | TGTGCCAGCTCACCACCGACGACTAGCGGGGTCGCCTACGAGCAGTACTTC | CASSPPTTSGVAYEQYF
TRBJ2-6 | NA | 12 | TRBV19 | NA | TGTGCCAGTAGTACCCGGACCAACGTCCTGACTTTC | CASSTRTNVLTF
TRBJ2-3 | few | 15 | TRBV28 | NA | TGTGCCAGCAACCGTCAGAAGTCCGGCACAGATACGCAGTATTTT | CASNRQKSGTDTQYF
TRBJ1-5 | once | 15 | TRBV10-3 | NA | TGTGCCATCAGTGAGATGGCAGGGTCCCATCAGCCCCAGCATTTT | CAISEMAGSHQPQHF
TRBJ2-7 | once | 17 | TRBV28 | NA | TGTGCCAGCAGTTCTCCTGGGGGCGGGAAAAGCTCCTACGAGCAGTACTTC | CASSSPGGGKSSYEQYF
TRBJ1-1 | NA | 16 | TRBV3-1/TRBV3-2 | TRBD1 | TGTGCCAGCAGCCAATCCAGGGGGCTTGGGGTCACTGAAGCTTTCTTT | CASSQSRGLGVTEAFF
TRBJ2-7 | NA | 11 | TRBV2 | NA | TGTGCCAGCAGCGCCCGCTACGAGCAGTACTTC | CASSARYEQYF